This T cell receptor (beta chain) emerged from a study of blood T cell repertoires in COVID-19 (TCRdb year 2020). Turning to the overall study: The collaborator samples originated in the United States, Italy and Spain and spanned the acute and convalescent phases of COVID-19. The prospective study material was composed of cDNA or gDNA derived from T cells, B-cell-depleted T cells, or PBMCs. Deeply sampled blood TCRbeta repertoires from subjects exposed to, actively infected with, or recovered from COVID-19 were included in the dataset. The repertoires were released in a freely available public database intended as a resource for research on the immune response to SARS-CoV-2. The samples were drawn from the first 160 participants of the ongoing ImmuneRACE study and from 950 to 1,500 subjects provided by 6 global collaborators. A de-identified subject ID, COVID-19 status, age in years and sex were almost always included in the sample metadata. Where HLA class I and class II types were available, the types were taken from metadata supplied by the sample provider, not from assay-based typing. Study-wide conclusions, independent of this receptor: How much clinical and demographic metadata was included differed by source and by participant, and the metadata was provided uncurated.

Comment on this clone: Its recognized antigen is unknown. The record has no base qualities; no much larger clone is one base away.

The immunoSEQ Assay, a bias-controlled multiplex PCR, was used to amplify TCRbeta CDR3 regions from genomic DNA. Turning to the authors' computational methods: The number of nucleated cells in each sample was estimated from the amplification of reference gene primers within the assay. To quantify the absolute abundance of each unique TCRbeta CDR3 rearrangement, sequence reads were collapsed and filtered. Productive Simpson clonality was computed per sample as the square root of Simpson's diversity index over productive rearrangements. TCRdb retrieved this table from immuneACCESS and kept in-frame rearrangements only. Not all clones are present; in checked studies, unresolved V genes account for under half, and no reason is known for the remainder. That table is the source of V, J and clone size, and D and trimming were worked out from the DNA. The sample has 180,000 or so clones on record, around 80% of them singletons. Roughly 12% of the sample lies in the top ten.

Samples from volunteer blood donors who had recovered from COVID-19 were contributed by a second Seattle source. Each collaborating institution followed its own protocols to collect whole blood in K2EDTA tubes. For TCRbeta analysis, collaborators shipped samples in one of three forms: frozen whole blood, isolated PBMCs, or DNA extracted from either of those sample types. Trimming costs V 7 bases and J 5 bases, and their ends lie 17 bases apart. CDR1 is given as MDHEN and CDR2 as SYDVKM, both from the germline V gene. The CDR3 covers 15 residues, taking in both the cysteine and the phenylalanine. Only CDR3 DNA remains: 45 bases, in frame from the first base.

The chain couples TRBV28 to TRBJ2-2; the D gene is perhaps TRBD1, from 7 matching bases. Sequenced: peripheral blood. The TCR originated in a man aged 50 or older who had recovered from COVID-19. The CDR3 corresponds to CASTTEGARTGELFF. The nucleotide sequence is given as TGTGCCAGCACCACGGAGGGGGCGCGTACCGGGGAGCTGTTTTTT. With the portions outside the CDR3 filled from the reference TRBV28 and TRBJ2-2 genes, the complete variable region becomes DVKVTQSSRYLVKRTGEKVFLECVQDMDHENMFWYRQDPGLGLRLIYFSYDVKMKEKGDIPEGYSVSREKKERFSLILESASTNQTSMYLCASTTEGARTGELFFGEGSRLTVL.